This T cell receptor beta chain was retrieved from a study of CD8 T cells in ankylosing spondylitis. This clonotype was recorded at least ten times. Its antigen remains unidentified. Generation of TCR beta libraries employed quantitative 5'-RACE incorporating molecular barcodes. TCRdb processed the 5' RACE reads anew with MiXCR; each CDR3 protein has one entry. The sample lists some 250,000 distinct CDR3 sequences; more than 20% were seen once. Overall study findings and caveats: Disease-linked clones, CD8+, were relatively rare in peripheral blood. Blood of patients with ankylosing spondylitis appeared to be characterized by a TCR beta motif of eight or nine highly homologous variants.

CDR1 and CDR2 (germline): LNHDA, SQIVND (reference sequence). The CDR3 extends over 15 amino acids. V was cut by 6 bases and J by 2 bases, with 16 bases left in between. The receptor was isolated from a male donor with ankylosing spondylitis or in good health (not recorded which). Sequenced: blood, either unsorted or a sorted T cell fraction (not recorded which). This chain joins TRBV19 and TRBJ1-1; D perhaps matches TRBD1 (6 bases). The CDR3 sequence is CASRILRTDNTEAFF. CDR3 nucleotides: TGTGCCAGTAGAATCCTAAGGACAGACAACACTGAAGCTTTCTTT.